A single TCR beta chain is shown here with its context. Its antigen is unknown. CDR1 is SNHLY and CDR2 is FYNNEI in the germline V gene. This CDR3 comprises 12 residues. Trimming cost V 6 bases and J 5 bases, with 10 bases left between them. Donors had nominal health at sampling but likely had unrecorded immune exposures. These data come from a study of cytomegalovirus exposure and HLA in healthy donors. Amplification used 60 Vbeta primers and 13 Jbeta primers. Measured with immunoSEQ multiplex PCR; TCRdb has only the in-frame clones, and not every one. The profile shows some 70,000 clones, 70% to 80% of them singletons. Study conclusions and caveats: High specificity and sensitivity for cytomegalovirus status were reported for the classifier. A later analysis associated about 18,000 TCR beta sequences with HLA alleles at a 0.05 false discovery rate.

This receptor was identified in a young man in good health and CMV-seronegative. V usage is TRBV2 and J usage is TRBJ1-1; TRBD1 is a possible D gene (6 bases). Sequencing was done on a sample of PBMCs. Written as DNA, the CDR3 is TGTGCCAGCAGCAACAGGGTTACTGAAGCTTTCTTT. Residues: CASSNRVTEAFF.